This TCR beta chain appears in the sequencing data of a study of STAT5B mutations in CD4+ large granular lymphocyte leukemia. Study overall: Among healthy controls, a particular HLA allele went with more CDR3 'QG' motifs. Study-level results: Patient CD4-sorted repertoires looked more clonal than healthy CD4+ repertoires, even without putative leukemic clones.

Here immunoSEQ multiplex PCR was the method, and the copy in TCRdb shows in-frame clones only, minus some. The table has about 23,000 clones, about 79% seen once; the top ten hold around 0.4%. The V end was cut by 2 bases, the J end by 2 bases, with 13 bases between. CDR1 and CDR2 (germline): SGHTA, FQGNSA. The CDR3 covers 16 residues. With regard to this clone: Its target is not known.

The chain is built from TRBV7-2 and TRBJ1-3, with D unresolved. Input material: CD4+ T cells from blood buffy coats. This TCR was sampled from a human donor in good health. The CDR3 region is CASSLLPGRTGNTIYF. CDR3 in DNA: TGTGCCAGCAGCTTATTGCCGGGGAGGACTGGAAACACCATATATTTT.